This T cell receptor beta chain was recorded in a study of radiotherapy plus CTLA-4 blockade in lung cancer. Study background: Disease control was achieved by over 30% of patients, and objective responses by around 17%.

Method: immunoSEQ multiplex PCR; TCRdb's copy keeps in-frame clones and lacks some. The table shows about 80,000 clones, with about 78% occurring only once. The study's findings and limits: After radiotherapy and ipilimumab, tumor-derived clones expanded in peripheral blood.

The CDR3 is 14 amino acids. CDR1 is GTSNPN and CDR2 is SVGIG in the germline V gene (reference sequence). The ends were cut back, 3 bases at V and 9 bases at J, with 15 bases in the middle. A note on this clone: Its antigen is still unknown.

This specimen was peripheral blood, taken from a patient treated with radiotherapy plus ipilimumab. The TCR comes from a human donor with non-small cell lung cancer whose response to radiotherapy plus ipilimumab could not be evaluated. Some clones in this sample may be carry-over from other donors' samples. The chain couples TRBV30 to TRBJ1-6; TRBD1 is a possible D gene (5 bases). The CDR3 nucleotides are TGTGCCTGGAGAACCGGGAGGAGGGGTTCACCCCTCCACTTT. Protein sequence: CAWRTGRRGSPLHF.